This T cell receptor (beta chain) was identified in a study of CD8 T cells in ankylosing spondylitis. Study-wide points: Some of the motif variants had earlier been found in reactive arthritis patients' fluid and blood. A TCR beta motif made of fewer than 10 highly homologous variants seemed typical of ankylosing spondylitis blood. Matched ankylosing spondylitis synovial fluid reportedly contained a significantly enriched population of disease-linked clones.

Scientists made TCR beta libraries using quantitative 5'-RACE with molecular barcodes. One entry per CDR3 protein, called by TCRdb with MiXCR from the 5' RACE reads. This sample carries 250,000 to 350,000 distinct CDR3 sequences, around 21% of them seen once, and the ten largest clones take about 3.7%. V was pared by 5 bases and J by 1 base, with 9 bases between. Looked up from germline, CDR1 is MNHEY and CDR2 is SVGAGI. This CDR3 comprises 14 residues. This clonotype was observed a single time. Its specificity is unknown. The source is a female donor with ankylosing spondylitis or in good health (not recorded which). The chain recombines TRBV6-5 with TRBJ2-1; D gene uncertain. The sample comprised blood, either unsorted or a sorted T cell fraction (not recorded which). The CDR3 coding sequence is TGTGCCAGCAGTAGGGTGGCATCCTACAATGAGCAGTTCTTC. This gives the protein CASSRVASYNEQFF.